Listed below are T cell receptor beta chains from one sample, sequenced in a study of molecular identifiers for immune sequencing clone quantification. A single record per CDR3 protein comes from TCRdb applying MiXCR to the PCR reads. The profile shows tens of thousands of distinct CDR3 sequences, around 25% of them singletons. The sample taken for sequencing was naive CD8+ T cells from blood, with Jurkat cell RNA spiked in. These receptors came from a human donor in good health. Some libraries in this study had Jurkat cell RNA spiked in. Both conserved end residues are part of each CDR3. D genes are given only for firm matches. A clone size is listed for some rows: how often the clone was seen (once, few, many), or a class if it is expanded.

TRBV7-6	TRBD1	TRBJ2-5	many	TGTGCCAGCAGCCGCCTACAGGGGCTTAAGGAGACCCAGTACTTC	CASSRLQGLKETQYF
TRBV19	NA	TRBJ1-5	many	TGTGCCAGTAGTATGACAGCCTATAGCAATCAGCCCCAGCATTTT	CASSMTAYSNQPQHF
TRBV3-1	TRBD2	TRBJ2-2	many	TGTGCCAGCAGCCCCCCTCGGGGAGGGGCGCTCCCCGGGGAGCTGTTTTTT	CASSPPRGGALPGELFF
TRBV12-3/TRBV12-4	TRBD2	TRBJ2-3	many	TGTGCCAGCACCTCGCCGGGACTAGCGGGAGGAGTGCAGTATTTT	CASTSPGLAGGVQYF
TRBV28	NA	TRBJ2-7	many	TGTGCCAGCAGTTCACGGGGACCCTACGAGCAGTACTTC	CASSSRGPYEQYF
TRBV29-1	NA	TRBJ2-3	many	TGCAGCGTTGAACTAGTCTTGGCAGATACGCAGTATTTT	CSVELVLADTQYF
TRBV7-9	TRBD2	TRBJ2-1	many	TGTGCCAGCAGCTTACTAGCGGGGGGGCCGAATGAGCAGTTCTTC	CASSLLAGGPNEQFF
TRBV10-1	TRBD2	TRBJ2-7	many	TGCGCCAGCAGTGAGTCGATAGCGGGTAGCGAGCAGTACTTC	CASSESIAGSEQYF
TRBV7-9	TRBD2	TRBJ2-5	many	TGTGCCAGCAGCCCGCCGGGGGGTCAAGAGACCCAGTACTTC	CASSPPGGQETQYF
TRBV20-1	TRBD2	TRBJ2-7	many	TGCAGTGTCCCGACTAGCGGTTTCTACGAGCAGTACTTC	CSVPTSGFYEQYF
TRBV12-3/TRBV12-4	NA	TRBJ1-5	many	TGTGCCAGCAGTCCGGCGTGGGGGGGCGGGCAGCCCCAGCATTTT	CASSPAWGGGQPQHF
TRBV7-9	NA	TRBJ2-1	NA	TGTGCCAGCAGAGTCATGGCGGACAGTGAGCAGTTCTTC	CASRVMADSEQFF
TRBV9	NA	TRBJ1-1	many	TGTGCCAGCAGCGTAGGGAGTCTCGCTGAAGCTTTCTTT	CASSVGSLAEAFF
TRBV25-1	NA	TRBJ2-7	many	TGTGCCAGCAGTGAACCCTCGGACAGTAACGACGAGCAGTACTTC	CASSEPSDSNDEQYF
TRBV4-3	NA	TRBJ2-3	many	TGCGCCAGCGGGGACCTAGCTGTCACAGATACGCAGTATTTT	CASGDLAVTDTQYF
TRBV20-1	NA	TRBJ1-1	many	TGCAGTGCTAGAGAGGTAGGACGGAGGTTGGATGAAGCTTTCTTT	CSAREVGRRLDEAFF
TRBV27	NA	TRBJ1-1	many	TGTGCCAGCAGTTTAAGACCAGCGATGGGGACTGAAGCTTTCTTT	CASSLRPAMGTEAFF
TRBV12-3/TRBV12-4	NA	TRBJ2-5	many	TGTGCCAGCAGTTTAGCAGGGGACCAAGAGACCCAGTACTTC	CASSLAGDQETQYF
TRBV4-3	TRBD1	TRBJ1-3	NA	TGCGCCAGCAGCCAAGCCAGGGGGGTTGGATACACCATATATTTT	CASSQARGVGYTIYF
TRBV14	TRBD1	TRBJ1-2	few	TGTGCCAGCAGCCACCCGGGACAGATGAAAGGGGATGGCTACACCTTC	CASSHPGQMKGDGYTF
TRBV2	NA	TRBJ2-2	few	TGTGCCAGCAGCCCCAGAGTTGCGCGTAACACCGGGGAGCTGTTTTTT	CASSPRVARNTGELFF
TRBV4-1	TRBD1	TRBJ2-7	many	TGCGCCAGCAGCCAAGAGCTAACAGGGGGAAGCTCCTACGAGCAGTACTTC	CASSQELTGGSSYEQYF
TRBV6-5	TRBD2	TRBJ2-7	many	TGTGCCAGCAGTCCGCCTACGGGGGGGAGCTCCTACGAGCAGTACTTC	CASSPPTGGSSYEQYF
TRBV6-2/TRBV6-3	TRBD1	TRBJ1-5	many	TGTGCCAGCAGTTACCGGACAGGGGACCGGATCCTTAGCAATCAGCCCCAGCATTTT	CASSYRTGDRILSNQPQHF
TRBV12-5	NA	TRBJ2-1	few	TGTGCTAGTGGAACAATCAATGAGCAGTTCTTC	CASGTINEQFF
TRBV7-6	NA	TRBJ2-2	many	TGTGCCAGCAGCCCGTCCCCCAACGCGAACACCGGGGAGCTGTTTTTT	CASSPSPNANTGELFF
TRBV21-1	NA	TRBJ1-6	few	TGTGCCAGCAACCGAGTTGACAGGGAAAATTCACCCCTCCACTTT	CASNRVDRENSPLHF
TRBV20-1	NA	TRBJ2-3	few	TGCAGTGCTAGAGATCCGTTGGAGGGGAACCCAGATACGCAGTATTTT	CSARDPLEGNPDTQYF
TRBV19	NA	TRBJ1-1	many	TGTGCCAGTAGTAATGGGGTCTACACTGAAGCTTTCTTT	CASSNGVYTEAFF
TRBV7-9	NA	TRBJ1-2	many	TGTGCCAGCAGCTTAGGACACCTGAGCGGCTACACCTTC	CASSLGHLSGYTF
TRBV13	NA	TRBJ2-7	few	TGTGCCAGCAGCTTAGGGTCGGGGGAGCAGTACTTC	CASSLGSGEQYF
TRBV7-9	NA	TRBJ2-3	NA	TGTGCCAGCAGCTTATTTCAAGGACTTTTTGATACGCAGTATTTT	CASSLFQGLFDTQYF
TRBV27	TRBD1	TRBJ2-7	many	TGTGCCAGCAGTTCCACTAGGGGGCTTGATCGCGAGCAGTACTTC	CASSSTRGLDREQYF
TRBV12-3/TRBV12-4	NA	TRBJ1-6	many	TGTGCCAGCACTGGACCCAACCACGTTGGTTCACCCCTCCACTTT	CASTGPNHVGSPLHF
TRBV7-9	NA	TRBJ1-1	many	TGTGCCAGCAGCTTAGTAGGTGATGAAGCTTTCTTT	CASSLVGDEAFF
TRBV12-3/TRBV12-4	NA	TRBJ2-7	many	TGTGCCAGCAGTATAAGGGACCAAACCTACGAGCAGTACTTC	CASSIRDQTYEQYF
TRBV10-3	NA	TRBJ1-5	many	TGTGCCATCAGCCAGGGCGGTGGCAATCAGCCCCAGCATTTT	CAISQGGGNQPQHF
TRBV11-2	TRBD1	TRBJ2-2	few	TGTGCCAGCAGCTTAGATGAAGTCCAGGGGGCCACCGGGGAGCTGTTTTTT	CASSLDEVQGATGELFF
TRBV2	NA	TRBJ2-2	many	TGTGCCAGCAGTGAAGCGCACCTAGCCGCCGGGACCGGGGAGCTGTTTTTT	CASSEAHLAAGTGELFF
TRBV4-3	NA	TRBJ2-2	NA	TGCGCCAGCAGCCAAGATAACAGGGCTGACACCGGGGAGCTGTTTTTT	CASSQDNRADTGELFF